One and the same sample provided the 26 T cell receptor beta chains below, sequenced in a study of siplizumab effects on memory and regulatory T cells. Libraries were prepared by immunoSEQ multiplex PCR; TCRdb keeps only in-frame clonotypes and omits some of them. Of about 60,000 clones listed, around four fifths are singletons. Sequencing input: memory CD4+ T cells sorted from blood. The receptors originated from a human donor in good health.

J is TRBJ1-5 and V is TRBV30; possibly TRBD1 for D (6 bases). CDR1 is GTSNPN and CDR2 is SVGIG in the germline V gene (reference sequence). Trimming took off 1 base at V and 0 bases at J, with 10 bases between the two ends. CDR3 length: 15 amino acids. The CDR3 nucleotides are TGTGCCTGGAGTGAGGGGACATATAGCAATCAGCCCCAGCATTTT. As protein: CAWSEGTYSNQPQHF.

V gene TRBV18 combines with J gene TRBJ2-7; D not resolved. Germline lookup yields CDR1 KGHSH and CDR2 LQKENI. Trimming took 3 bases from V and 2 from J, leaving 5 bases between them. The CDR3 has 12 residues. The CDR3 here is CASSPAAYEQYF. The CDR3 nucleotides read TGTGCCAGCTCACCGGCGGCCTACGAGCAGTACTTC.

The count of this clone is one. V is TRBV5-1 and J is TRBJ2-3, with 7 bases aligning to TRBD1. This CDR3 region has 16 residues. Looked up from germline, CDR1 is SGHRS and CDR2 is YFSETQ. J gave up 1 base and V 0 bases, and 5 bases lay outside the gene matches. CDR3 sequence reads: CASSLERGQGTDTQYF. Here the CDR3 DNA reads TGCGCCAGCAGCTTGGAACGTGGACAGGGCACAGATACGCAGTATTTT.

The rearrangement joins TRBV10-1 to TRBJ2-7, with 11 bases that match TRBD2. Germline V gene data show CDR1 as WNHNN and CDR2 as SYGVQD (reference sequence). Trimming cost V 4 bases and J 4 bases; bases outside gene matches: 3. This CDR3 has 14 amino acids. This CDR3 reads CASSAGLAAYEQYF. DNA for the CDR3: TGCGCCAGCAGTGCGGGACTAGCGGCATACGAGCAGTACTTC.

The V call is TRBV7-9, the J call TRBJ1-2, with TRBD1 as a possible D gene (5 bases). Germline values: CDR1 SEHNR, CDR2 FQNEAQ (reference sequence). The ends were cut back, 5 bases at V and 7 bases at J, with 14 bases in the middle. The CDR3 loop spans 13 amino acids. The DNA of the CDR3 is TGTGCCAGCAGCCGAGACAGTTTTATTGGCTACACCTTC. Translation: CASSRDSFIGYTF.

V usage is TRBV2 and J usage is TRBJ2-2, with D maybe TRBD1 (6 bases). The CDR3 sequence is 14 residues long. CDR1 and CDR2 (germline): SNHLY, FYNNEI. Trimming pared 7 bases from V and 1 base from J, leaving 10 bases between. CDR3 sequence (DNA): TGTGCCAGCAAGAGGACAGTGAACACCGGGGAGCTGTTTTTT. This encodes CASKRTVNTGELFF. The whole variable domain, remainder taken from reference TRBV2 and TRBJ2-2, is EPEVTQTPSHQVTQMGQEVILRCVPISNHLYFYWYRQILGQKVEFLVSFYNNEISEKSEIFDDQFSVERPDGSNFTLKIRSTKLEDSAMYFCASKRTVNTGELFFGEGSRLTVL.

This chain uses TRBV11-2 with TRBJ2-5; D possibly corresponds to TRBD2 (7 bases). The V end lost 1 base, the J end lost 4 bases, and 10 bases lay between the germline ends. The CDR3 has 14 residues. The germline V gene encodes CDR1 SGHAT and CDR2 FQNNGV. CDR3 protein: CASSLGGGGETQYF. DNA of the CDR3: TGTGCCAGCAGCTTAGGAGGGGGGGGAGAGACCCAGTACTTC.

The chain couples TRBV27 to TRBJ2-7; 10 nucleotides line up with TRBD1. The CDR3 is 16 residues long. Germline V gene lookup returns CDR1 MNHEY and CDR2 SMNVEV (reference sequence). Trimming cost V 6 bases and J 4 bases; bases outside gene matches: 12. The CDR3 spells CASSQNFPGQGYEQYF. CDR3 coding DNA: TGTGCCAGCAGCCAGAATTTTCCGGGACAGGGGTACGAGCAGTACTTC.

This chain uses TRBV6-1 with TRBJ1-6, with D possibly matching TRBD1 (6 bases). Trimming took off 4 bases at V and 8 bases at J, with 18 bases between the two ends. There are 16 residues in the CDR3. Germline V gives CDR1 MNHNS, CDR2 SASEGT. CDR3 DNA: TGTGCCAGCAGTGGCCAAAGACAGGCTCGGGATTCACCCCTCCACTTT. The encoded protein is CASSGQRQARDSPLHF.

The gene calls are TRBV5-1 and TRBJ1-2, with D unclear. The CDR3 contains 12 residues. Germline CDR1 is SGHRS and CDR2 is YFSETQ. Deletions cut 1 base from V and 6 bases from J, with 7 bases between. In nucleotides, the CDR3 is TGCGCCAGCAGCTTGTCTTCCGATGGCTACACCTTC. As protein: CASSLSSDGYTF. Filled out from reference TRBV5-1 and TRBJ1-2, the complete variable domain reads KAGVTQTPRYLIKTRGQQVTLSCSPISGHRSVSWYQQTPGQGLQFLFEYFSETQRNKGNFPGRFSGRQFSNSRSEMNVSTLELGDSALYLCASSLSSDGYTFGSGTRLTVV.

The table lists this clone with a few counts. The rearrangement links TRBV21-1 to TRBJ2-5. TRBV21-1 is noted as a pseudogene. CDR3 length equals 17 residues. The CDR3 DNA follows: TGTGCCAGCACTCTCAAGAGGAAGGGACCCCGTCAAGAGACCCAGTACTTC. Residues: CASTLKRKGPRQETQYF.

The chain combines TRBV29-1 with TRBJ1-2; D call uncertain. V lost 5 bases and J lost 6, with 10 bases in between. Germline V gene lookup returns CDR1 SQVTM and CDR2 ANQGSEA. The CDR3 has 11 amino acids. CDR3 loop: CSVRGYHGYTF. CDR3 coding DNA: TGCAGCGTTCGAGGCTACCATGGCTACACCTTC.

The chain links TRBV11-2 to TRBJ2-7; 10 bases are a match to TRBD2. This CDR3 is 15 amino acids long. Germline CDR1 SGHAT, CDR2 FQNNGV. The V segment lost 7 bases and the J segment 4 bases; nucleotides outside the gene matches: 10. The CDR3 here is CASTVLAGVGYEQYF. In DNA, the CDR3 is TGTGCCAGCACGGTTCTAGCGGGAGTTGGTTACGAGCAGTACTTC.

This clone was detected only a few times. The rearrangement uses TRBV5-5 and TRBJ2-1; TRBD1 agrees at 7 bases. V lost 6 bases to trimming and J lost 9 bases; unmatched junction nucleotides: 15. The CDR3 has 15 amino acids. CDR1 and CDR2 (germline): SGHKS, YYEKEE (reference sequence). CDR3 nucleotide sequence: TGTGCCAGCATGAACAGGGGTGATTCGGACGGTGAGCAGTTCTTC. Protein product: CASMNRGDSDGEQFF. The full variable domain, its missing parts supplied by reference TRBV5-5 and TRBJ2-1, is DAGVTQSPTHLIKTRGQQVTLRCSPISGHKSVSWYQQVLGQGPQFIFQYYEKEERGRGNFPDRFSARQFPNYSSELNVNALLLGDSALYLCASMNRGDSDGEQFFGPGTRLTVL.

The genes are TRBV5-1 and TRBJ2-1; D is unresolved. Between the trimmed V and J ends, which lost 4 bases and 7 bases, there was a span of 18 bases. CDR1 SGHRS and CDR2 YFSETQ come from the germline V gene. The length of the CDR3 is 15 residues. This chain's CDR3 is CASSPIGGVLNEQFF. CDR3 in DNA: TGCGCCAGCAGCCCCATCGGCGGCGTTTTAAATGAGCAGTTCTTC.

Comments on this clone: The sample holds other DNA sequences that translate to the same CDR3. This rearrangement joins TRBV30 to TRBJ1-2; 8 nucleotides align to TRBD1. V was pared by 0 bases and J by 3 bases, with 3 bases of the junction left unmatched. The CDR3 is made up of 14 amino acids. Germline CDR1 GTSNPN, CDR2 SVGIG (reference sequence). The DNA of the CDR3 is TGTGCCTGGAGTGTGCAGGGGGCGGACTATGGCTACACCTTC. It translates to CAWSVQGADYGYTF.

This chain joins TRBV2 and TRBJ1-1; no definite D call. The germline gives CDR1 SNHLY, CDR2 FYNNEI. Trimming took off 4 bases at V and 1 base at J, with 10 bases between the two ends. This CDR3 spans 14 amino acids. In DNA, the CDR3 is TGTGCCAGCAGTGGACTACGACAGAACACTGAAGCTTTCTTT. It yields the protein CASSGLRQNTEAFF.

This clone was counted once. This chain joins TRBV6-5 and TRBJ1-5; a possible D gene is TRBD1 (5 bases). The V gene's germline CDR1 is MNHEY and CDR2 SVGAGI. Trimming cost V 6 bases and J 6 bases, with 15 bases left between them. The CDR3 runs to 14 residues. The CDR3 reads CASRAAGHGQPQHF. The CDR3 bases are TGTGCCAGCAGGGCCGCAGGGCACGGTCAGCCCCAGCATTTT.

The gene calls are TRBV2 and TRBJ1-1, with unresolved D. This CDR3 has 14 amino acids. From germline, CDR1 is SNHLY and CDR2 FYNNEI. Trimming cost V 1 base and J 4 bases, with 10 bases left between them. The CDR3 reads CASSEGSLGTEAFF. The CDR3 region has the DNA TGTGCCAGCAGTGAAGGGAGCTTGGGCACTGAAGCTTTCTTT. Complete variable domain (other parts from reference TRBV2 and TRBJ1-1): EPEVTQTPSHQVTQMGQEVILRCVPISNHLYFYWYRQILGQKVEFLVSFYNNEISEKSEIFDDQFSVERPDGSNFTLKIRSTKLEDSAMYFCASSEGSLGTEAFFGQGTRLTVV.

In its sample, this clone was seen once. V is TRBV9 and J is TRBJ2-3, with D hard to call. The V end was cut by 3 bases, the J end by 2 bases, with 10 bases between. CDR1 is SGDLS, CDR2 YYNGEE, per germline. The CDR3 contains 14 residues. The CDR3 DNA sequence: TGTGCCAGCAGCGGAGGCCTCTCCACAGATACGCAGTATTTT. It is translated as CASSGGLSTDTQYF.

The chain combines TRBV5-1 with TRBJ1-1; TRBD1 matches 8 bases. After removal of 6 bases from V and 3 bases from J, the junction contained 13 bases not matched to a gene. The CDR3 sequence is 16 residues long. Germline lookup yields CDR1 SGHRS and CDR2 YFSETQ. CDR3 sequence (DNA): TGCGCCAGCACCACCGGGGTGACAGGGGTTGACACTGAAGCTTTCTTT. Translation gives CASTTGVTGVDTEAFF.

Here the CDR3 reads CASSLSKGGYGYTF. The CDR3 coding sequence is TGTGCCAGCAGCTTATCTAAGGGAGGCTATGGCTACACCTTC. This chain links TRBV7-9 with TRBJ1-2, with D hard to call. CDR1 SEHNR and CDR2 FQNEAQ come from the germline V gene (reference sequence). This CDR3 contains 14 residues. Trimming stripped 2 bases from V and 4 bases from J, with 11 bases between.

On this clone itself: An end of the junction does not agree with germline; a read error may underlie this. The chain carries TRBV18 and TRBJ1-4; D not resolved. The CDR3 contains 14 residues. CDR1 is KGHSH, CDR2 LQKENI, per germline. The CDR3 DNA reads TGTGCCAGCTCCCCGTCTGGGCATAATAAAAAACTGTTTTTT. This encodes CASSPSGHNKKLFF. Using reference TRBV18 and TRBJ1-4 for the parts outside the CDR3, the full variable domain is NAGVMQNPRHLVRRRGQEARLRCSPMKGHSHVYWYRQLPEEGLKFMVYLQKENIIDESGMPKERFSAEFPKEGPSILRIQQVVRGDSAAYFCASSPSGHNKKLFFGSGTQLSVL.

V and J are TRBV19 and TRBJ1-2; D not resolved. V was clipped by 4 bases and J by 8 bases, with 14 bases between them. The CDR3 spans 13 residues. Germline V CDR1 and CDR2: LNHDA, SQIVND (reference sequence). Here the CDR3 reads CASSTSNSGGYTF. The CDR3 bases are TGTGCCAGTAGTACCAGTAACAGCGGCGGCTACACCTTC.

J is TRBJ2-7 and V is TRBV18; 8 nucleotides agree with TRBD2. The J segment lost 4 bases and the V segment lost 2 bases, leaving 4 bases of the junction unmatched. In germline, CDR1 is KGHSH, CDR2 LQKENI. This CDR3 comprises 14 residues. For the CDR3, the DNA is TGTGCCAGCTCACCATCGGGAGGGCCATACGAGCAGTACTTC. This encodes CASSPSGGPYEQYF.

CDR3 in amino acids: CASSEGQVDQPQHF. Written as DNA, the CDR3 is TGTGCCAGCAGTGAGGGACAGGTAGATCAGCCCCAGCATTTT. The chain has TRBV2 and TRBJ1-5, with 8 bases matching TRBD1. The CDR3 contains 14 residues. Trimming cost V 3 bases and J 5 bases; bases outside gene matches: 3. Germline V CDR1 and CDR2: SNHLY, FYNNEI.